This T cell receptor (beta chain) was found in a study of blood T cell repertoires in COVID-19. CDR1 is MNHEY and CDR2 is SVGAGI in the germline V gene. The J segment lost 4 bases and the V segment lost 4 bases, leaving 4 bases of the junction unmatched. The CDR3 extends over 15 amino acids. This table comes from immunoSEQ multiplex PCR, and its TCRdb copy is limited to in-frame clones, with some not included. This table holds 250,000 to 300,000 clones, less than 90% found once. The sample consisted of peripheral blood. This clonotype was sampled from a man aged 55 to 69 who had recovered from COVID-19. V is TRBV6-5 and J is TRBJ2-1, with 10 positions matching TRBD1. In DNA, the CDR3 is TGTGCCAGCAGTTTTCTGGGACAGGGGTACAATGAGCAGTTCTTC. This sequence encodes CASSFLGQGYNEQFF.